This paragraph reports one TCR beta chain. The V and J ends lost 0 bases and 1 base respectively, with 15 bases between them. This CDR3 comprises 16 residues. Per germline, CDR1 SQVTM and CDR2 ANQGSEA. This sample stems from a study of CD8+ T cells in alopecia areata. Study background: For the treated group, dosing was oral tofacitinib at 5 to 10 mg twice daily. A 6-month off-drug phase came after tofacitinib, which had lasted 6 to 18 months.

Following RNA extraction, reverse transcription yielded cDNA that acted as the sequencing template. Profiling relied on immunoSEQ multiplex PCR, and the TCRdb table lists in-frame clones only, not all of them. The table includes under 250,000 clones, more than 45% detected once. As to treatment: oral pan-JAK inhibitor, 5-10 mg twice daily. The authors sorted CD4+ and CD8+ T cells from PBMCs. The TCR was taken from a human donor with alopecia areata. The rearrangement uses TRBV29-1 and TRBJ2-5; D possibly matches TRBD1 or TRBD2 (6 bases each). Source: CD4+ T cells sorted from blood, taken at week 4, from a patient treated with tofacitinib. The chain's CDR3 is CSVEDGAGGPQETQYF. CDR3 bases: TGCAGCGTTGAAGATGGGGCCGGGGGCCCCCAAGAGACCCAGTACTTC.